This TCR beta chain emerged from a study of T cell responses to AZD1222 COVID-19 vaccine. V trimming: 2 bases; J trimming: 5 bases; junction bases outside the gene matches: 4. The CDR3 spans 14 residues. Germline-derived CDR1 and CDR2 are KGHSH and LQKENI. Generated by immunoSEQ multiplex PCR, the TCRdb table keeps only in-frame clones and is missing some. The sample holds 240,000 or so clones, approximately 93% seen once. The origin of this receptor is an adult in good health. The source was peripheral blood, collected on day 0 of AZD1222 vaccination. This chain links TRBV18 with TRBJ1-1, with TRBD1 matching over 8 bases. The CDR3 DNA sequence: TGTGCCAGCTCACCAACCACAGGGGGGACTGAAGCTTTCTTT. Amino acids: CASSPTTGGTEAFF.